This is a list of T cell receptor beta chains from one sample in a study of T cells after yellow fever vaccination. TCRdb processed the 5' RACE reads anew with MiXCR; each CDR3 protein has one entry. This sample has roughly 310,000 distinct CDR3 sequences, with 7.5% to 9% found just once. This specimen consisted of PBMCs, obtained on the day of the first yellow fever vaccination. The origin of the receptors is a man between 18 and 29 years old who received the YFV17D yellow fever vaccine. CDR3s include the opening cysteine and the closing phenylalanine or tryptophan. The D gene is left open where the match is weak. Where a row states a size, it is once, few, many or the class of an expanded clone; other rows omit it.

V gene,J gene,D gene,clone size,CDR3 length,CDR3 DNA,CDR3 protein
TRBV19,TRBJ2-3,.,.,16,TGTGCCAGTGGACAAACAGGCTACTCTTTCACAGATACGCAGTATTTT,CASGQTGYSFTDTQYF
TRBV5-1,TRBJ2-1,.,many,14,TGCGCCAGCAGCGACTTCGGGGTTTACAATGAGCAGTTCTTC,CASSDFGVYNEQFF
TRBV6-2/TRBV6-3,TRBJ1-5,.,few,15,TGTGCCAGCAGTTACGGTCCTACAGGGAATCAGCCCCAGCATTTT,CASSYGPTGNQPQHF
TRBV5-1,TRBJ1-5,.,many,16,TGCGCCAGCAGCTTAGGGTTTGGTGGGGGTAATCAGCCCCAGCATTTT,CASSLGFGGGNQPQHF
TRBV6-5,TRBJ2-2,.,many,12,TGTGCCAGCACTCCAAATAACGGGGAGCTGTTTTTT,CASTPNNGELFF
TRBV18,TRBJ1-1,.,.,14,TGTGCCAGCTCACCATCGGCAGTAAAACCTGAAGCTTTCTTT,CASSPSAVKPEAFF
TRBV6-2/TRBV6-3,TRBJ1-5,.,many,16,TGTGCCAGCAGTTATATCTGGGAGGGTGGTATTCAGCCCCAGCATTTT,CASSYIWEGGIQPQHF
TRBV6-5,TRBJ1-1,.,few,13,TGTGCCAGCAGTTACGTTAGGGGGTCTGAAGCTTTCTTT,CASSYVRGSEAFF
TRBV4-1,TRBJ1-2,.,few,14,TGCGCCAGCAGCCAAGCCCAGGGCGGGTATGGCTACACCTTC,CASSQAQGGYGYTF
TRBV9,TRBJ2-3,.,few,13,TGTGCCAGCAGCACCCGACGGAGCGATACGCAGTATTTT,CASSTRRSDTQYF
TRBV4-1,TRBJ2-3,TRBD2,few,21,TGCGCCAGCAGCCCCCCTCTTAAAGGCGGCGGGGGGTGGGTACAGACAGATACGCAGTATTTT,CASSPPLKGGGGWVQTDTQYF
TRBV12-3/TRBV12-4,TRBJ2-5,.,many,12,TGTGCCAGCAGCTATTACAGGGAGACCCAGTACTTC,CASSYYRETQYF
TRBV4-1,TRBJ2-7,.,many,13,TGCGCCAGCAGCCAAGAGGGCAGCTGGGAGCAGTACTTC,CASSQEGSWEQYF
TRBV11-2,TRBJ2-5,TRBD2,few,16,TGTGCCAGCAGCTTAAGACAGCGGGGGGTTGTAGAGACCCAGTACTTC,CASSLRQRGVVETQYF
TRBV10-3,TRBJ1-4,TRBD1,few,15,TGTGCCATCAGTCCTGACAGGGACGAGGTGGAAAAACTGTTTTTT,CAISPDRDEVEKLFF
TRBV7-2,TRBJ2-3,TRBD1,.,14,TGTGCCAGCAGCCCAGACAGGGTATCAGATACGCAGTATTTT,CASSPDRVSDTQYF
TRBV10-3,TRBJ1-6,TRBD1,few,16,TGTGCCATCAGTTCTGTGGAGGGGGCAGCTAATTCACCCCTCCACTTT,CAISSVEGAANSPLHF
TRBV7-2,TRBJ2-7,.,.,13,TGTGCCAGCAGTTACGCCGGGAACTACGAGCAGTACTTC,CASSYAGNYEQYF
TRBV6-2/TRBV6-3,TRBJ1-5,.,few,15,TGTGCCAGCAAGATATCCCGACGGGGAGATCAGCCCCAGCATTTT,CASKISRRGDQPQHF
TRBV9,TRBJ2-5,TRBD1,few,15,TGTGCCAGCAGCGCATTACAGGGGTTAGGAGAGACCCAGTACTTC,CASSALQGLGETQYF
TRBV10-3,TRBJ1-2,TRBD1,few,14,TGTGCCATCCGCGCGGACAGGGATAGCTATGGCTACACCTTC,CAIRADRDSYGYTF
TRBV7-6,TRBJ2-1,TRBD1,.,14,TGTGCCAGCAGCTGGACAGGGGGCGGGAATGAGCAGTTCTTC,CASSWTGGGNEQFF
TRBV7-9,TRBJ2-1,.,few,15,TGTGCCAGCAGCGGTCGATCGGGCGCCCACAATGAGCAGTTCTTC,CASSGRSGAHNEQFF
TRBV2,TRBJ2-1,TRBD2,many,18,TGTGCCAGCAGTGAAGCTTGGACGTCTAGCGGGGGTATCAATGAGCAGTTCTTC,CASSEAWTSSGGINEQFF
TRBV2,TRBJ1-4,.,few,14,TGTGCCAGCAGTGACAGGACGACTGAGGAAAAACTGTTTTTT,CASSDRTTEEKLFF
TRBV6-1,TRBJ2-7,.,few,14,TGTGCCAGCCGTGGGACGGCGAACCCTCGGGAGCAGTACTTC,CASRGTANPREQYF
TRBV7-2,TRBJ1-2,.,few,13,TGTGCCAGCAGCTTATACAGATTCTATGGCTACACCTTC,CASSLYRFYGYTF
TRBV7-2,TRBJ2-2,.,many,15,TGTGCCAGCCGGAGCCGGGCAGAAACCACCGGGGAGCTGTTTTTT,CASRSRAETTGELFF
TRBV7-9,TRBJ1-2,TRBD1,few,14,TGTGCCAGCAGTTCAATAGGGCAGGGGGATGGCTACACCTTC,CASSSIGQGDGYTF
TRBV30,TRBJ2-3,.,.,12,TGTGCCTGGAGTGTACTGTTGGATACGCAGTATTTT,CAWSVLLDTQYF
TRBV9,TRBJ2-7,TRBD2,.,17,TGTGCCAGCAGCGTAGCTGGGTGGGGACTAGGAGTCTACGAGCAGTACTTC,CASSVAGWGLGVYEQYF
TRBV5-1,TRBJ2-2,.,many,15,TGCGCCAGCAGTTTGGAACAGTCGACCCCCGGGGAGCTGTTTTTT,CASSLEQSTPGELFF
TRBV6-1,TRBJ1-5,TRBD1,many,15,TGTGCCAGCAGTGAAGACCGACAGGGCTATCAGCCCCAGCATTTT,CASSEDRQGYQPQHF
TRBV30,TRBJ2-7,TRBD2,few,14,TGTGCCTGGAGTGTAGCTAGCGGGCCCTACGAGCAGTACTTC,CAWSVASGPYEQYF
TRBV4-2,TRBJ1-6,.,few,15,TGTGCCAGCAGCCAAGAACAGATTTATAATTCACCCCTCCACTTT,CASSQEQIYNSPLHF
TRBV28,TRBJ2-1,.,few,14,TGTGCCAGCATAGATTCCTCGAGGGATAATGAGCAGTTCTTC,CASIDSSRDNEQFF
TRBV6-1,TRBJ2-2,TRBD1,.,15,TGTGCCAGCAGGTCACAGGGGGTTGTCACCGGGGAGCTGTTTTTT,CASRSQGVVTGELFF
TRBV4-1,TRBJ1-2,.,few,14,TGCGCCAGCAGCCACAGGGTAATCAACTATGGCTACACCTTC,CASSHRVINYGYTF